These 6 T cell receptor beta chains originate from one sample sequenced in a study of monozygotic twins with inflammatory bowel disease (dated by TCRdb to between 2018 and 2020). The method behind the library was 5' RACE. TCRdb records Illumina HiSeq 2500 as the sequencer. TCRdb reprocessed the reads and provides one entry for every CDR3 protein sequence; no DNA is given. The sample's records list approximately 340,000 distinct CDR3 sequences. The ten largest clones capture under 2.5% of the sample. Sequenced sample: blood. All receptors derive from a human donor with ulcerative colitis or Crohn's disease, or a healthy co-twin of an affected twin (not recorded which).

The chain recombines TRBV12-3 or TRBV12-4 with TRBJ1-1; the TCRdb call, TRBD1, lacks DNA for checking. The length of the CDR3 is 15 residues. CDR3: CASRSRGTGWTEAFF.

The chain combines TRBV5-1 with TRBJ2-3; TCRdb reports TRBD1, a call that lacks DNA to check it against. CDR3 length: 15 residues. Germline CDR1 and CDR2: SGHRS and YFSETQ. The CDR3 sequence: CASSLAGTGYDTQYF.

The chain carries TRBV11-2 and TRBJ2-1; without DNA, the TCRdb call of TRBD2 cannot be checked. The CDR3 covers 17 residues. Germline CDR1 reads SGHAT; CDR2 reads FQNNGV. CDR3 sequence reads: CASTPGVAGGPYNEQFF.

The chain recombines TRBV7-8 with TRBJ2-7; TCRdb returns TRBD1, unconfirmable since there is no DNA. Germline lookup yields CDR1 SGHVS and CDR2 FQNEAQ. The CDR3 totals 16 residues. This chain's CDR3 is CASSLEHRDTNYEQYF.

The J gene is TRBJ2-1, the V gene TRBV4-1; TCRdb reports TRBD2, a call that lacks DNA to check it against. This CDR3 has 15 residues. From germline, CDR1 is MGHRA and CDR2 YSYEKL. The CDR3 loop reads CASSQGPSSFDEQFF.

The rearrangement joins TRBV7-9 to TRBJ2-7; the D call of TRBD2 rests on TCRdb alone, since no DNA is present to check it. The CDR3 runs to 16 residues. Germline V gene lookup returns CDR1 SEHNR and CDR2 FQNEAQ (reference sequence). CDR3 in amino acids: CASSLVGLANSYEQYF.